This T cell receptor (beta chain) was captured in a study of cytomegalovirus exposure and HLA in healthy donors. The study's findings and limits: The listing of 150 to 200 TCR beta chains classed them as cytomegalovirus-associated.

Primers for the PCR totalled 60 Vbeta and 13 Jbeta. Method: immunoSEQ multiplex PCR; TCRdb's copy keeps in-frame clones and lacks some. The repertoire holds about 82,000 clones, around 85% seen once, with around 15% in the top ten. There are 16 residues in the CDR3. Germline V gene sequence: CDR1 LGHNA, CDR2 YSLEER. Trimming took 6 bases from V and 8 from J, leaving 22 bases between them. Comment on this clone: Its antigen is as yet unknown.

The receptor's source is a human donor in good health. Sequencing was carried out using PBMCs. The rearrangement links TRBV4-3 to TRBJ1-4; D is perhaps TRBD1 (5 bases). DNA of the CDR3: TGCGCCAGCAGACGAATGGGGTTTCAGGGTGGGGAAAAACTGTTTTTT. Translated, it gives CASRRMGFQGGEKLFF.